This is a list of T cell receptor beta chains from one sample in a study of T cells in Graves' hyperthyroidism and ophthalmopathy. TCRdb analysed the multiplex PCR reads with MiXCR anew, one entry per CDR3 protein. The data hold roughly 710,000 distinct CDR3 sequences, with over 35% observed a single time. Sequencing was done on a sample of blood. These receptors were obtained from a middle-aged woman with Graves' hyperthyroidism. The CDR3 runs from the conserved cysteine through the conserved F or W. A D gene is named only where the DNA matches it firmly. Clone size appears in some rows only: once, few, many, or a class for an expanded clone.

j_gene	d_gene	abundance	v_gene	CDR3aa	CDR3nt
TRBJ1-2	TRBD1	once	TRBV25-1	CASSESTGEGRYTF	TGTGCCAGCAGTGAATCAACAGGGGAGGGGCGATACACCTTC
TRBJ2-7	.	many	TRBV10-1	CASMSSSYEQYF	TGCGCCAGCATGTCGAGCTCCTACGAGCAGTACTTC
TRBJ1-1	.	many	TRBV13	CASSRYGTLNNEAFF	TGTGCCAGCAGCCGTTACGGGACACTCAACAATGAAGCTTTCTTT
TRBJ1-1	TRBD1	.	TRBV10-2	CASSLRDRATEAFF	TGTGCCAGCTCACTCCGGGACAGGGCGACTGAAGCTTTCTTT
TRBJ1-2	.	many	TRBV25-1	CASSFQLGYTF	TGTGCCAGCAGTTTCCAACTTGGCTACACCTTC
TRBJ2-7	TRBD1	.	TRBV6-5	CASSSRQGSSYEQYF	TGTGCCAGCAGTTCTCGACAGGGGAGTTCCTACGAGCAGTACTTC
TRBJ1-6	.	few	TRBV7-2	CASSLETANSPLHF	TGTGCCAGCAGTTTGGAGACGGCAAATTCACCCCTCCACTTT
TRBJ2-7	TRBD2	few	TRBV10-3	CASSTGTSPSYEQYF	TGTGCCAGCAGCACCGGGACTAGCCCCTCCTACGAGCAGTACTTC
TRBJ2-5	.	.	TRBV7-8	CASARPEGAWTNIQETQYF	TGTGCCAGCGCCCGTCCGGAGGGGGCCTGGACAAATATCCAAGAGACCCAGTACTTC
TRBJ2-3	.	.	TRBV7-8	CASSLGHTQYF	TGTGCCAGCAGCTTGGGCCATACGCAGTATTTT
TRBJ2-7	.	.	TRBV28	CASKGGLRQYF	TGTGCCAGCAAAGGGGGACTGCGGCAGTACTTC
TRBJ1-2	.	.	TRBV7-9	CASSPGTLTSYGYTF	TGTGCCAGCAGCCCCGGGACCTTAACCTCCTATGGCTACACCTTC
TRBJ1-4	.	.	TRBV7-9	CASRPRTATNEKLFF	TGTGCCAGCAGGCCCAGGACAGCAACTAATGAAAAACTGTTTTTT
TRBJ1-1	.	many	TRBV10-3	CAISENRGEAFF	TGTGCCATCAGTGAAAATAGGGGGGAAGCTTTCTTT
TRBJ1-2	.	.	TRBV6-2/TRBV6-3	CASNEQGVGYGYTF	TGTGCCAGCAACGAACAGGGAGTCGGTTATGGCTACACCTTC
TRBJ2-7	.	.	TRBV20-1	CSARVAPSSYEQYF	TGCAGTGCTAGAGTGGCGCCGAGCTCCTACGAGCAGTACTTC
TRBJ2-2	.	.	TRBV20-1	CSVRAGTNTGELFF	TGCAGTGTCAGGGCAGGGACAAACACCGGGGAGCTGTTTTTT
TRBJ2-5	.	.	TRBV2	CASSDSDQGTQYF	TGTGCCAGCAGCGACAGTGATCAAGGGACCCAGTACTTC
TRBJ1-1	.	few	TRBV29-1	CSVGGGGTEAFF	TGCAGCGTTGGGGGGGGTGGAACTGAAGCTTTCTTT
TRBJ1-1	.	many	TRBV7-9	CASSLALGTTEAFF	TGTGCCAGCAGCTTGGCCCTGGGCACCACTGAAGCTTTCTTT
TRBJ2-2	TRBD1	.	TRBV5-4	CASGSRTGTTGELFF	TGCGCCAGCGGCTCCCGGACAGGGACCACCGGGGAGCTGTTTTTT
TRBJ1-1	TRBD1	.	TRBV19	CASNEQGAGEAFF	TGTGCCAGTAATGAACAGGGGGCCGGAGAAGCTTTCTTT
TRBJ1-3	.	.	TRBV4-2	CASSLDDQQGGLGNTIYF	TGTGCCAGCAGCTTAGACGACCAACAGGGAGGTCTCGGAAACACCATATATTTT
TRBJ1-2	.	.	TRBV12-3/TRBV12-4	CASSGYGDSNYGYTF	TGTGCCAGCAGTGGATATGGGGATTCTAACTATGGCTACACCTTC
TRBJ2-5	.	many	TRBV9	CASSVLGEAQETQYF	TGTGCCAGCAGCGTCCTTGGGGAAGCCCAAGAGACCCAGTACTTC
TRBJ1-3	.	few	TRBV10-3	CASRDSQGTGNTIYF	TGTGCCAGCAGGGACTCACAGGGTACGGGAAACACCATATATTTT
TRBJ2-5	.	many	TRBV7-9	CASSLDQGRETQYF	TGTGCCAGCAGCTTAGATCAGGGAAGGGAGACCCAGTACTTC